This T cell receptor beta chain comes out of a study of T cells after yellow fever vaccination (dated by TCRdb to between 2018 and 2021). In the study overall: Libraries from fractions with low cell numbers were prepared with the SMART-Seq v4 Ultra Low Input RNA kit. To follow T-cell clones before and after primary and booster YFV17D yellow fever vaccination, bulk TCR alpha and beta repertoires were sequenced over time. Two healthy male donors, one aged 18 to 29 and one aged 30 to 40 years, made up the cohort. Blood samples were taken at several timepoints before and after primary and secondary immunization, and bulk PBMC replicates and cell subsets were isolated.

This clonotype has ten or more counts. Its antigen is unknown. Base qualities are not recorded, but no much larger clone differs from it by a single base. The paper as a whole reports these results and caveats: A small share of clonotypes occurred in both CD4 and CD8 compartments, likely arising from convergent recombination. The secondary T-cell response was weaker than the primary response but faster, peaking on day 5 instead of day 15. Only two donors were included in the study, so the extent to which the findings can be generalized is limited. FACS-sorted repertoires could contain abundant contaminating clonotypes from the bulk population, so computational filtering was required. Most clones expanded after primary vaccination (96% of CD4 and over 80% of CD8) were re-detected after the booster, suggesting that broad memory maintenance occurred.

According to the study, the label for this sample's treatment or condition signals: live attenuated yellow fever vaccine strain. At every blood-draw timepoint, two biological replicates of bulk PBMCs were collected. PBMCs were isolated from peripheral blood using a standard Ficoll-Paque protocol. RNA was extracted with TriZol from bulk PBMCs, CD4 and CD8 fractions, and dextramer-positive and dextramer-negative fractions. The instrument was an Illumina NovaSeq 6000. TCR cDNA was synthesized by 5'RACE template switching, which introduced a universal primer site and unique molecular identifiers. cDNA synthesis was primed from both the TCR alpha and TCR beta constant segments. Two PCR steps were used to amplify libraries, with sample barcodes and sequencing adapters being added in the second step. Sequencing of libraries was done on Illumina HiSeq 2500 (2x100 bp) or NovaSeq (2x150 bp). The study's processing was this. MIGEC was used to demultiplex reads and collapse the reads into UMI consensus sequences, and MiXCR was used for V(D)J alignment. Clonotypes responding to the vaccine were identified with edgeR on replicate PBMC samples, with the criteria of FDR below 0.01 and a log2 fold change above 5 up to day 15. CD4 or CD8 identity was assigned to each bulk clonotype according to whether the clonotype was present at higher abundance in the sequenced CD4 repertoire or the sequenced CD8 repertoire. In-frame beta chains were kept once TCRdb had trimmed the public reads at Q25 with fastp and called clones with MiXCR. Duplicate CDR3 protein sequences are folded into a single record with the most common DNA and genes. In this record, the V and J calls reflect TCRdb's handling and not the investigators' own analysis. For this sample there are around 310,000 distinct CDR3 sequences; approximately 4% appear just once. Together, the top ten hold roughly a quarter of the sample.

Material: PBMCs, obtained 5 days after the yellow fever booster vaccination. The receptor's source is a man aged 18-30 years who received the YFV17D yellow fever vaccine.

The CDR3 corresponds to CASSHRTGYGYTF. At the DNA level, the sequence is TGCGCCAGCAGCCACCGGACAGGCTATGGCTACACCTTC. The V gene is TRBV4-1 and the J gene is TRBJ1-2; TRBD1 lines up with 7 middle nucleotides. V ends up 3 bases short and J 4 bases short, with an unmatched junction base count of 2. CDR1 MGHRA and CDR2 YSYEKL were looked up in the germline V gene. From its cysteine to its phenylalanine, the CDR3 spans 13 amino acids. Of all the DNA, just the CDR3 is kept, 39 bases in frame from base 1.